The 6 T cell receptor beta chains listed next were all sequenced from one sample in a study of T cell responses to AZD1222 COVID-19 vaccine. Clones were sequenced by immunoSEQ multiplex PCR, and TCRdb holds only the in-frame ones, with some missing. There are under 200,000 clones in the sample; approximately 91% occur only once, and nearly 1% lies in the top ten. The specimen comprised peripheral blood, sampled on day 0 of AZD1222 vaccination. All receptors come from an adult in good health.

Written as DNA, the CDR3 is TGTGCCATCAGTGGGAAACCGGGACAGGGGGCCAATCAGCCCCAGCATTTT. Its protein is CAISGKPGQGANQPQHF. The chain combines TRBV10-3 with TRBJ1-5, with TRBD1 matching 12 bases. Germline V gene sequence: CDR1 ENHRY, CDR2 SYGVKD. Trimming at V came to 4 bases and at J to 3 bases, leaving 7 bases not matched to a gene. This CDR3 contains 17 residues.

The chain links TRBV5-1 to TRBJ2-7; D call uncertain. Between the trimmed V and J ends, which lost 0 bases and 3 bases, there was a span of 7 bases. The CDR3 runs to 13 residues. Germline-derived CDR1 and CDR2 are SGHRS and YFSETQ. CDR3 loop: CASSLASDYEQYF. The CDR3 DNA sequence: TGCGCCAGCAGCTTGGCCAGCGACTACGAGCAGTACTTC.

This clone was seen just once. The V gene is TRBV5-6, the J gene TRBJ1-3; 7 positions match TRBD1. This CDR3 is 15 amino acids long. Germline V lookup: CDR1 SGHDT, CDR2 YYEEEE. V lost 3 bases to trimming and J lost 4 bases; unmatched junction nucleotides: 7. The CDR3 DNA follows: TGTGCCAGCAGCTCGCTACGGACAGGCGGAAACACCATATATTTT. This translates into CASSSLRTGGNTIYF.

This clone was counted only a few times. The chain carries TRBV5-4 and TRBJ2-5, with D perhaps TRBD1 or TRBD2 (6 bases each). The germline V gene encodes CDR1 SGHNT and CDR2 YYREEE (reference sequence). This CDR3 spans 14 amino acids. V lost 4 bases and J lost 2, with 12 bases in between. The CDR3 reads CASSDGGTQETQYF. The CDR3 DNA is TGTGCCAGCAGCGACGGAGGGACACAAGAGACCCAGTACTTC.

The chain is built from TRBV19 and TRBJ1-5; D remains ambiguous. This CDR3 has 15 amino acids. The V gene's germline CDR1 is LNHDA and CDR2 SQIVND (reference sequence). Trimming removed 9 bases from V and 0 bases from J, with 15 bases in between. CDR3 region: CASGSSWVSNQPQHF. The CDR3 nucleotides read TGTGCCAGCGGATCTTCGTGGGTTAGCAATCAGCCCCAGCATTTT.

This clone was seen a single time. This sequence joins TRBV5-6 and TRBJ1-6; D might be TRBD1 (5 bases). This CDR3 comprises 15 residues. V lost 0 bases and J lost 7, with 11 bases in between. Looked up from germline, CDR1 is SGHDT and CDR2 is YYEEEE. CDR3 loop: CASSLDQGDNSPLHF. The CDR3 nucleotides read TGTGCCAGCAGCTTGGACCAGGGTGACAATTCACCCCTCCACTTT.